A selection of T cell receptor beta chains follows, all from one sample in a study of vaccination and CD4 T cells after COVID-19. TCRdb ran MiXCR on the PCR reads and lists one entry per CDR3 protein. Among under 4,500 distinct CDR3 sequences listed, 15% to 20% were seen once. These receptors' targets are unknown. The sample comprised CD4+ T cells from blood, cultured in vitro. The origin of the receptors is a human donor who had recovered from COVID-19. The CDR3 runs from the conserved cysteine through the conserved F or W. D genes are given only for firm matches. Some rows have no size entry. The others give once, few or many, or a class for an expanded clone.

v_call	j_call	clone_size	d_call	cdr3_nt	cdr3_aa
TRBV30	TRBJ1-6	-	-	TGTGCCTGGACACGGGGCAGCTCCTATAATTCACCCCTCCACTTT	CAWTRGSSYNSPLHF
TRBV12-3/TRBV12-4	TRBJ1-5	few	TRBD1	TGTGCCAGCAGTTTGGGGCCCAGGGGGGGTAGGAGCAATCAGCCCCAGCATTTT	CASSLGPRGGRSNQPQHF
TRBV11-3	TRBJ2-5	few	-	TGTGCCAGCAGCTTAGGCACACAAGAGACCCAGTACTTC	CASSLGTQETQYF
TRBV10-3	TRBJ2-3	-	-	TGTGCCATCAGTATAGCAGATACGCAGTATTTT	CAISIADTQYF
TRBV5-4	TRBJ1-1	few	-	TGTGCCAGCAGCTTGGGGGTGTCGAGCACCACTGAAGCTTTCTTT	CASSLGVSSTTEAFF
TRBV20-1	TRBJ2-3	few	-	TGCAGTGCTAGAGATGCCCAGCGGGGCACAGATACGCAGTATTTT	CSARDAQRGTDTQYF
TRBV18	TRBJ1-2	few	TRBD1	TGTGCCAGCTCACCACTGGACAGGGGAGAGGTTGTTAGCTACACCTTC	CASSPLDRGEVVSYTF
TRBV6-1	TRBJ2-5	-	-	TGTGCCACAGGGAATGGGGAGACCCAGTACTTC	CATGNGETQYF
TRBV5-1	TRBJ2-3	-	-	TGCGCCAGCAGCTTGGACGACAGCACAGATACGCAGTATTTT	CASSLDDSTDTQYF
TRBV7-5	TRBJ2-7	few	-	-	CISVPEATREFNEQYF
TRBV5-1	TRBJ2-5	-	-	TGCGCCAGCAGCTTTGGCAACCAAGAGACCCAGTACTTC	CASSFGNQETQYF
TRBV27	TRBJ1-2	large	-	TGTGCCAGCAGTTTAATCCCTGGGGGAGATGGCTACACCTTC	CASSLIPGGDGYTF
TRBV6-1	TRBJ1-4	-	-	TGTGCCAGCGGACGGGGGGTCGGTGGCGAAAAACTGTTTTTT	CASGRGVGGEKLFF
TRBV7-6	TRBJ2-2	few	TRBD2	TGTGCCAGCAGCTTCTCGACTAGCGGGGGCCATACGGACACCGGGGAGCTGTTTTTT	CASSFSTSGGHTDTGELFF
TRBV20-1	TRBJ2-7	-	-	TGCAGTGCTAGAGATCCGGGCTCCCGGGGCGAGCAGTACTTC	CSARDPGSRGEQYF
TRBV6-1	TRBJ1-3	few	-	TGTGCCAGCAGTGACGCTACCGCCTCTGGAAACACCATATATTTT	CASSDATASGNTIYF
TRBV5-1	TRBJ2-5	-	-	TGCGCCAGCAGCCCAACTCAAGAGACCCAGTACTTC	CASSPTQETQYF
TRBV20-1	TRBJ1-5	few	-	TGCAGTGTTCTAGGACACCATAGCAATCAGCCCCAGCATTTT	CSVLGHHSNQPQHF
TRBV27	TRBJ1-2	-	-	TGTGCCAGCAGTTCGTACAGGGAGGGGTCCGATGGCTACACCTTC	CASSSYREGSDGYTF
TRBV10-1	TRBJ2-1	-	TRBD2	TGCGCCAGCAGTGAGTCGAGCGGGGGGGATAATGAGCAGTTCTTC	CASSESSGGDNEQFF
TRBV7-3	TRBJ2-1	few	-	TGTGCCAGCAGCTTATCGGCGGACAATGAGCAGTTCTTC	CASSLSADNEQFF
TRBV24-1	TRBJ2-7	-	-	TGTGCCACCATAAGAGGACTTTACTGGCCCTACGAGCAGTACTTC	CATIRGLYWPYEQYF
TRBV28	TRBJ2-7	-	-	TGTGCCAGCAGTCCTCAGGGGGCGGGGGTATCCTACGAGCAGTACTTC	CASSPQGAGVSYEQYF
TRBV12-3/TRBV12-4	TRBJ2-3	-	-	TGTGCCAGCGGGGTAGGGCATACGCAGTATTTT	CASGVGHTQYF
TRBV3-1	TRBJ2-3	-	TRBD2	TGTGCCAGCAGCCGACTAGCGGGGACAGATACGCAGTATTTT	CASSRLAGTDTQYF
TRBV11-2	TRBJ1-1	medium-sized	-	TGTGCCAGCAGCTTAGAGCGCGGAGCTTTCTTT	CASSLERGAFF
TRBV7-9	TRBJ2-3	-	-	TGTGCCGGCAGCTTACAGGAGCGACAGTATTTT	CAGSLQERQYF
TRBV20-1	TRBJ2-7	-	TRBD2	TGCAGTGCTAGAGATGGGGGGGGGTGGGACGAGCAGTACTTC	CSARDGGGWDEQYF
TRBV7-3	TRBJ2-3	large	TRBD2	TGTGCCAGCAGCTTAAATAGCGGGGGGGCCGCAGATACGCAGTATTTT	CASSLNSGGAADTQYF
TRBV6-5	TRBJ2-1	-	-	TGTGCCAGCAGTTTCAGGGCCCTCTCCTACAATGAGCAGTTCTTC	CASSFRALSYNEQFF
TRBV4-1	TRBJ2-5	medium-sized	TRBD1	TGCGCCAGCAGCCAAGAGGGGACAGGGGGAGAGACCCAGTACTTC	CASSQEGTGGETQYF
TRBV7-8	TRBJ2-2	medium-sized	-	TGTGCCAGCAGCTTAGGTCCGATTAGCCCCGGGGAGCTGTTTTTT	CASSLGPISPGELFF
TRBV9	TRBJ2-6	-	-	TGTGCCAGCAGCCTAGGCGAGAGCTCTGGGGCCAACGTCCTGACTTTC	CASSLGESSGANVLTF
TRBV4-2	TRBJ2-3	few	-	TGTGCCAGCCGGAGCGCAGATACGCAGTATTTT	CASRSADTQYF
TRBV7-9	TRBJ1-1	-	-	TGTGCCAGCAGCTCACCGGGCCACATGAACACTGAAGCTTTCTTT	CASSSPGHMNTEAFF
TRBV27	TRBJ2-3	few	-	TGTGCCAGCTCCCGGTCTCGCGGGCTCAGCACAGATACGCAGTATTTT	CASSRSRGLSTDTQYF
TRBV6-1	TRBJ1-1	-	-	TGTGCCAGCAGCCGCGGGGTTACCGGCACTGAAGCTTTCTTT	CASSRGVTGTEAFF
TRBV12-3/TRBV12-4	TRBJ2-3	-	TRBD2	TGTGCCAGCAGTTTAGGCCAGCGGGGGTCCACAGATACGCAGTATTTT	CASSLGQRGSTDTQYF
TRBV19	TRBJ2-3	-	TRBD1	TGTGCCAGTAGTATCCAGGGGGCAACAGATACGCAGTATTTT	CASSIQGATDTQYF
TRBV6-5	TRBJ2-1	-	TRBD2	TGTGCCAGCAGTTACTCGGCGGGGGGGGACAATGAGCAGTTCTTC	CASSYSAGGDNEQFF
TRBV12-3/TRBV12-4	TRBJ1-1	few	-	TGTGCCAGCACACCCAGCAGGGGGAACACTGAAGCTTTCTTT	CASTPSRGNTEAFF
TRBV11-1	TRBJ1-1	-	-	TGTGCCAGCAGACTAACAGTAAACACTGAAGCTTTCTTT	CASRLTVNTEAFF
TRBV12-3/TRBV12-4	TRBJ2-7	few	-	TGTGCCAGCGGGGCCTCCCCAGTTTACGAGCAGTACTTC	CASGASPVYEQYF
TRBV20-1	TRBJ1-5	medium-sized	TRBD1	TGCAGTGCTTGGACAGGGGCGGGTGGCAATCAGCCCCAGCATTTT	CSAWTGAGGNQPQHF
TRBV21-1	TRBJ2-5	-	-	TGTGCCAGCAGCCGACTGACAACCGGAGAGACCCAGTACTTC	CASSRLTTGETQYF
TRBV5-4	TRBJ1-1	-	-	TGTGCCAGCAGCTCCCCCACGAACACTGAAGCTTTCTTT	CASSSPTNTEAFF
TRBV30	TRBJ1-1	medium-sized	-	TGTGCCTCCTCGTCAAGGGGAGATACTGAAGCTTTCTTT	CASSSRGDTEAFF
TRBV3-1	TRBJ2-2	-	TRBD2	TGTGCCAGCAGCCTCGGGGGGGCTAGGACCGGGGAGCTGTTTTTT	CASSLGGARTGELFF
TRBV6-5	TRBJ2-2	few	-	TGTGCCAGCAGTTCCGTACAGGGCGGCGGGGAGCTGTTTTTT	CASSSVQGGGELFF
TRBV6-1	TRBJ2-1	medium-sized	-	TGTGCCAGCAGTCACCTGTGGGGGGGCTCGGGGAATGAGCAGTTCTTC	CASSHLWGGSGNEQFF
TRBV20-1	TRBJ2-1	medium-sized	TRBD2	TGCAGTGCTACCCGACTAGCGGGGAGCTCCTACAATGAGCAGTTCTTC	CSATRLAGSSYNEQFF
TRBV5-1	TRBJ1-1	few	TRBD1	TGCGCCAGCAGCTTATCAGGGGGCCCCACTGAAGCTTTCTTT	CASSLSGGPTEAFF